This TCR beta chain was captured by sequencing in a study of T cell repertoires in cytomegalovirus infection. For the study at large: Public TCR beta signatures indicated both CMV infection and matching HLA type. Broader study findings: HLA-C-restricted, CMV-specific TCR beta clonotypes were dominant ex vivo.

In TCRdb, the reads were re-called with MiXCR into one record per CDR3 protein. The data hold over 90,000 distinct CDR3 sequences, with approximately 15% observed a single time. Between the trimmed V and J ends, which lost 7 bases and 7 bases, there was a span of 13 bases. The CDR3 length is 12 residues. Germline CDR1 is MNHNY and CDR2 is SVGAGI (reference sequence). This clonotype showed up just once. The antigen remains undetermined. The source is a human donor in good health (CMV status not recorded). Some clones in this sample may be carry-over from other donors' samples. The sample taken for sequencing was PBMCs. The genes are TRBV6-6 and TRBJ1-2; D is possibly TRBD1 (5 bases). CDR3 sequence reads: CASTIAGGGYTF. CDR3 DNA: TGTGCCAGCACCATAGCGGGGGGTGGCTACACCTTC.